The source of this T cell receptor beta chain is a study of blood T cell repertoires in COVID-19 (dated by TCRdb to the early 2020s). Regarding the study in general: The collaborator samples originated in the United States, Italy and Spain and spanned the acute and convalescent phases of COVID-19. The material from the prospective study consisted of cDNA or gDNA derived from T cells, B-cell-depleted T cells, or PBMCs. Subjects who had been exposed to COVID-19, were actively infected with it, or had recovered from it provided the deeply sampled blood TCRbeta repertoires that made up the dataset. A freely available public database, intended as a resource for researchers studying the immune response to SARS-CoV-2, is where the repertoires were released. The samples were drawn from two sources: the first 160 participants of the ongoing ImmuneRACE study, and approximately 1,300 subjects contributed by 6 global collaborators. Sample metadata almost always included a de-identified subject ID, COVID-19 status, age in years and sex. Where HLA class I and class II types were available, the types were taken from metadata supplied by the sample provider, not from assay-based typing. General study outcomes and caveats: How much clinical and demographic metadata was included differed by source and by participant, and the metadata was provided uncurated.

TCRbeta CDR3 regions were amplified from genomic DNA using the immunoSEQ Assay, a bias-controlled multiplex PCR. The paper's data handling went like this. The number of nucleated cells in each sample was estimated by amplification of reference gene primers within the assay. To quantify the absolute abundance of each unique TCRbeta CDR3 rearrangement, sequence reads were collapsed and filtered. Productive Simpson clonality was computed per sample as the square root of Simpson's diversity index over productive rearrangements. TCRdb re-hosts the immuneACCESS table, in-frame sequences only. Its copies lack some clones; in the studies checked, an unresolved V gene accounts for under half of them, and the cause for the rest is not known. That table is the source of V, J and clone size, and D and trimming were worked out from the DNA. The sample data list a few hundred thousand clones, and roughly nine tenths of these were observed just once. In total, the top ten clones hold approximately 1.2% of the sample.

In the prospective study, participants were about 18 to 95 years old, resided in about 25 geographic areas of the United States, and were enrolled through a virtual design. Cohort assignment in the prospective study relied on participant-reported clinical history from a screening survey and a study questionnaire. Each participant in the prospective study had whole blood, serum and a nasopharyngeal or oropharyngeal swab collected by mobile phlebotomists. Additional blood draws and questionnaires over an approximately two-month period could optionally be provided by prospective study participants. Before DNA extraction, prospective study blood samples were shipped either frozen or at room temperature. Of note for this clone: Its specific antigen is unknown. It has no much larger one-base neighbor in the sample; base qualities were not kept.

This receptor was obtained from a human donor in a cohort exposed to, infected with or recovered from COVID-19 (not recorded which). The donor label of this sample is uncertain. Sequenced sample: PBMCs or T cells enriched from blood (not recorded which).

The CDR3 is CASSIRASGGLNEQFF. The nucleotides are TGTGCCAGTAGTATAAGGGCTAGCGGGGGGCTGAATGAGCAGTTCTTC. The rearrangement combines TRBV19 with TRBJ2-1; 11 of the junction bases match TRBD2. Ends trimmed: V by 2 bases, J by 7 bases; bases unmatched to a gene: 7. Looking up the germline V gene (reference sequence) yields CDR1 LNHDA and CDR2 SQIVND. Inclusive of the bounding cysteine and phenylalanine, the CDR3 is 16 residues long. Of the read, only the CDR3 DNA is kept; its 48 bases are in frame from base 1.